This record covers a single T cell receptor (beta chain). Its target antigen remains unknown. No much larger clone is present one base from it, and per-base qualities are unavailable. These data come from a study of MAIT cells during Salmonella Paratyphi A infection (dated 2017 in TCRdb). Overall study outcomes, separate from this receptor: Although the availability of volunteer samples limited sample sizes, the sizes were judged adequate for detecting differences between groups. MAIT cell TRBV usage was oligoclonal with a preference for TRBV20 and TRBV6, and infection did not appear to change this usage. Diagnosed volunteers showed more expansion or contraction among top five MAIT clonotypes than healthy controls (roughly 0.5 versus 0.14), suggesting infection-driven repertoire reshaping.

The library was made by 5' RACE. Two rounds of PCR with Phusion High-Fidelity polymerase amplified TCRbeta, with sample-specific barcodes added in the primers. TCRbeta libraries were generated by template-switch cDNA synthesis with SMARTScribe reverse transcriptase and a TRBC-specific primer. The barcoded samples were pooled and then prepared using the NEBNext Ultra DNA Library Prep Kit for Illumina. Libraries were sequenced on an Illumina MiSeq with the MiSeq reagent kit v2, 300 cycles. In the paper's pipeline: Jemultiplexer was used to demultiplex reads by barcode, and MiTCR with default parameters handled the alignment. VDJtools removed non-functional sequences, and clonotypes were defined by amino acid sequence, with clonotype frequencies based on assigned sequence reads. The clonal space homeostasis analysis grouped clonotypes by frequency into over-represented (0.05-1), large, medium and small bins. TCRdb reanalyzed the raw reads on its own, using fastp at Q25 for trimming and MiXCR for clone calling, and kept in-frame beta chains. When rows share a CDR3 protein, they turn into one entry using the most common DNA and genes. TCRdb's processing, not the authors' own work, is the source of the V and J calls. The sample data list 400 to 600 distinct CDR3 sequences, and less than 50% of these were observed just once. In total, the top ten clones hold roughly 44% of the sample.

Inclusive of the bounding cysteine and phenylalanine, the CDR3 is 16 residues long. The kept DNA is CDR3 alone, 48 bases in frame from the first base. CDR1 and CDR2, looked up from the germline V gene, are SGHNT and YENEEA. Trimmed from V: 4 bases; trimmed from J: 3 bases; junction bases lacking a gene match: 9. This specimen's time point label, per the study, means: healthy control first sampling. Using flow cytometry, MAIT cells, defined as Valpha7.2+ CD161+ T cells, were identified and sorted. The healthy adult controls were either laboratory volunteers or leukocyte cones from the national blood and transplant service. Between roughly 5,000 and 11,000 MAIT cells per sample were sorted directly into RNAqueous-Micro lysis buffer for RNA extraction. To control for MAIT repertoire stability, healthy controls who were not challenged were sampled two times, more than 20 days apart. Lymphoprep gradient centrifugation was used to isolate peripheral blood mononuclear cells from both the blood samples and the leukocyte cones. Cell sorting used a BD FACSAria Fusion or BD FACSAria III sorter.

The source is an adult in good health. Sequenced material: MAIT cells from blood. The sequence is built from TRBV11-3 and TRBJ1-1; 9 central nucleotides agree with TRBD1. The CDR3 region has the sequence CASSSSLGDRDTEAFF. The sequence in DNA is TGTGCCAGCAGCTCCAGTTTAGGGGACAGGGACACTGAAGCTTTCTTT.